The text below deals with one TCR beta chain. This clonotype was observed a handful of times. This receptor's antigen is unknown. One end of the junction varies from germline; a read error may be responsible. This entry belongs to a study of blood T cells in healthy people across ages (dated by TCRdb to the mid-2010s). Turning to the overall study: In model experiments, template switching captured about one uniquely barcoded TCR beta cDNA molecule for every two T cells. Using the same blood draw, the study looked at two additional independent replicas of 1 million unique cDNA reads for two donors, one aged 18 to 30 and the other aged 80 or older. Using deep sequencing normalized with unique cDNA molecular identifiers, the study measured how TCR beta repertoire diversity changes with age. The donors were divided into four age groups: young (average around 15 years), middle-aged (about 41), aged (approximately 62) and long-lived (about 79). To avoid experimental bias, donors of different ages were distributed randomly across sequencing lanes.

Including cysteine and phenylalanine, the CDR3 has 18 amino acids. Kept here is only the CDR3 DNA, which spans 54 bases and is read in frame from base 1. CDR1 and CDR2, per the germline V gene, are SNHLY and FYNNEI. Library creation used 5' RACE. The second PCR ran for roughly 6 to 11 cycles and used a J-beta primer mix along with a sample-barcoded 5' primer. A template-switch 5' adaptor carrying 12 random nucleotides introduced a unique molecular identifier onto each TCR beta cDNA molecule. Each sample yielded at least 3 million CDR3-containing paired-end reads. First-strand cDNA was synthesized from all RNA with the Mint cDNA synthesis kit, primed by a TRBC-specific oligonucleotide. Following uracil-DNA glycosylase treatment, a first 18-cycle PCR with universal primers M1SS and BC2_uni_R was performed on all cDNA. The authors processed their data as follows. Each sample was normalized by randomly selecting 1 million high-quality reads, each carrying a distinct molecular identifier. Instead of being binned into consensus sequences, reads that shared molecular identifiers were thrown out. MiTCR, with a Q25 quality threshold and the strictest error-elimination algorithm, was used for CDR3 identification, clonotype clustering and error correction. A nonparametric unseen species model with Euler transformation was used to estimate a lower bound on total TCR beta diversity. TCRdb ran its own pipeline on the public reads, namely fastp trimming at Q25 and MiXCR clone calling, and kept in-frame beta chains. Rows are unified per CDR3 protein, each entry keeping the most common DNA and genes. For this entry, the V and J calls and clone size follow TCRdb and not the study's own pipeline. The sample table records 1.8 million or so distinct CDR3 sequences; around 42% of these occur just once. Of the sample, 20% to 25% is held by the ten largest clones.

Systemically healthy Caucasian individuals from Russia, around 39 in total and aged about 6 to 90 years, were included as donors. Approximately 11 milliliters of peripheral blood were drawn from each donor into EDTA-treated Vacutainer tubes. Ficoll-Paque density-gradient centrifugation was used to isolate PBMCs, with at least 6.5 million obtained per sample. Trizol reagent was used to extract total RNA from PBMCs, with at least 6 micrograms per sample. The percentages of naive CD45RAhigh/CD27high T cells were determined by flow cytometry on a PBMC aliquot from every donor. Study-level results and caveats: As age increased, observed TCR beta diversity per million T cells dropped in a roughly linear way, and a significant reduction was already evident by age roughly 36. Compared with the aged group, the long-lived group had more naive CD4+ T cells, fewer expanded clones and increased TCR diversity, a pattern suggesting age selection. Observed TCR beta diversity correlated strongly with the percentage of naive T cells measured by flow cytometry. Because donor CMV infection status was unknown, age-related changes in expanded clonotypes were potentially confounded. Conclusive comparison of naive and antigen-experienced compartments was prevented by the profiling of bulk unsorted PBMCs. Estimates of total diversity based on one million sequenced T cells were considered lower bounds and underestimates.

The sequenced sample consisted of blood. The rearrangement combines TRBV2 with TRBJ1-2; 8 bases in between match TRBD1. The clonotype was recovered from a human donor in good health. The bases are TGTGCCAGCAGCGGAAGGGGTCGGACAGGGATGTTTAGCAATGGCTATACCTTC. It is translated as CASSGRGRTGMFSNGYTF.